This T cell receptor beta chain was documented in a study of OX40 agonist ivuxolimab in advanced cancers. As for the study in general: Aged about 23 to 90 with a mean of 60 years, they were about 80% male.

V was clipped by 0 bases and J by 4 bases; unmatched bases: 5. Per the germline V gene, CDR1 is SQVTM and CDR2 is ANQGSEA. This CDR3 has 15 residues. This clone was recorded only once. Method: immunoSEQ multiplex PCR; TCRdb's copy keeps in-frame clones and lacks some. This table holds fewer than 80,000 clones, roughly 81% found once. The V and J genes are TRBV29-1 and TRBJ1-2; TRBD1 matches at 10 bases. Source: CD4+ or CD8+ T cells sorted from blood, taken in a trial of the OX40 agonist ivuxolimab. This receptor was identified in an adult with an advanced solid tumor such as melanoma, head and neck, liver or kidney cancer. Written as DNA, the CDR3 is TGCAGCGTTGAAGACCCGGGACAGGGGCCCTATGGCTACACCTTC. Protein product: CSVEDPGQGPYGYTF. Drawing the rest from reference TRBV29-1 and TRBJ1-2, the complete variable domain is SAVISQKPSRDICQRGTSLTIQCQVDSQVTMMFWYRQQPGQSLTLIATANQGSEATYESGFVIDKFPISRPNLTFSTLTVSNMSPEDSSIYLCSVEDPGQGPYGYTFGSGTRLTVV.